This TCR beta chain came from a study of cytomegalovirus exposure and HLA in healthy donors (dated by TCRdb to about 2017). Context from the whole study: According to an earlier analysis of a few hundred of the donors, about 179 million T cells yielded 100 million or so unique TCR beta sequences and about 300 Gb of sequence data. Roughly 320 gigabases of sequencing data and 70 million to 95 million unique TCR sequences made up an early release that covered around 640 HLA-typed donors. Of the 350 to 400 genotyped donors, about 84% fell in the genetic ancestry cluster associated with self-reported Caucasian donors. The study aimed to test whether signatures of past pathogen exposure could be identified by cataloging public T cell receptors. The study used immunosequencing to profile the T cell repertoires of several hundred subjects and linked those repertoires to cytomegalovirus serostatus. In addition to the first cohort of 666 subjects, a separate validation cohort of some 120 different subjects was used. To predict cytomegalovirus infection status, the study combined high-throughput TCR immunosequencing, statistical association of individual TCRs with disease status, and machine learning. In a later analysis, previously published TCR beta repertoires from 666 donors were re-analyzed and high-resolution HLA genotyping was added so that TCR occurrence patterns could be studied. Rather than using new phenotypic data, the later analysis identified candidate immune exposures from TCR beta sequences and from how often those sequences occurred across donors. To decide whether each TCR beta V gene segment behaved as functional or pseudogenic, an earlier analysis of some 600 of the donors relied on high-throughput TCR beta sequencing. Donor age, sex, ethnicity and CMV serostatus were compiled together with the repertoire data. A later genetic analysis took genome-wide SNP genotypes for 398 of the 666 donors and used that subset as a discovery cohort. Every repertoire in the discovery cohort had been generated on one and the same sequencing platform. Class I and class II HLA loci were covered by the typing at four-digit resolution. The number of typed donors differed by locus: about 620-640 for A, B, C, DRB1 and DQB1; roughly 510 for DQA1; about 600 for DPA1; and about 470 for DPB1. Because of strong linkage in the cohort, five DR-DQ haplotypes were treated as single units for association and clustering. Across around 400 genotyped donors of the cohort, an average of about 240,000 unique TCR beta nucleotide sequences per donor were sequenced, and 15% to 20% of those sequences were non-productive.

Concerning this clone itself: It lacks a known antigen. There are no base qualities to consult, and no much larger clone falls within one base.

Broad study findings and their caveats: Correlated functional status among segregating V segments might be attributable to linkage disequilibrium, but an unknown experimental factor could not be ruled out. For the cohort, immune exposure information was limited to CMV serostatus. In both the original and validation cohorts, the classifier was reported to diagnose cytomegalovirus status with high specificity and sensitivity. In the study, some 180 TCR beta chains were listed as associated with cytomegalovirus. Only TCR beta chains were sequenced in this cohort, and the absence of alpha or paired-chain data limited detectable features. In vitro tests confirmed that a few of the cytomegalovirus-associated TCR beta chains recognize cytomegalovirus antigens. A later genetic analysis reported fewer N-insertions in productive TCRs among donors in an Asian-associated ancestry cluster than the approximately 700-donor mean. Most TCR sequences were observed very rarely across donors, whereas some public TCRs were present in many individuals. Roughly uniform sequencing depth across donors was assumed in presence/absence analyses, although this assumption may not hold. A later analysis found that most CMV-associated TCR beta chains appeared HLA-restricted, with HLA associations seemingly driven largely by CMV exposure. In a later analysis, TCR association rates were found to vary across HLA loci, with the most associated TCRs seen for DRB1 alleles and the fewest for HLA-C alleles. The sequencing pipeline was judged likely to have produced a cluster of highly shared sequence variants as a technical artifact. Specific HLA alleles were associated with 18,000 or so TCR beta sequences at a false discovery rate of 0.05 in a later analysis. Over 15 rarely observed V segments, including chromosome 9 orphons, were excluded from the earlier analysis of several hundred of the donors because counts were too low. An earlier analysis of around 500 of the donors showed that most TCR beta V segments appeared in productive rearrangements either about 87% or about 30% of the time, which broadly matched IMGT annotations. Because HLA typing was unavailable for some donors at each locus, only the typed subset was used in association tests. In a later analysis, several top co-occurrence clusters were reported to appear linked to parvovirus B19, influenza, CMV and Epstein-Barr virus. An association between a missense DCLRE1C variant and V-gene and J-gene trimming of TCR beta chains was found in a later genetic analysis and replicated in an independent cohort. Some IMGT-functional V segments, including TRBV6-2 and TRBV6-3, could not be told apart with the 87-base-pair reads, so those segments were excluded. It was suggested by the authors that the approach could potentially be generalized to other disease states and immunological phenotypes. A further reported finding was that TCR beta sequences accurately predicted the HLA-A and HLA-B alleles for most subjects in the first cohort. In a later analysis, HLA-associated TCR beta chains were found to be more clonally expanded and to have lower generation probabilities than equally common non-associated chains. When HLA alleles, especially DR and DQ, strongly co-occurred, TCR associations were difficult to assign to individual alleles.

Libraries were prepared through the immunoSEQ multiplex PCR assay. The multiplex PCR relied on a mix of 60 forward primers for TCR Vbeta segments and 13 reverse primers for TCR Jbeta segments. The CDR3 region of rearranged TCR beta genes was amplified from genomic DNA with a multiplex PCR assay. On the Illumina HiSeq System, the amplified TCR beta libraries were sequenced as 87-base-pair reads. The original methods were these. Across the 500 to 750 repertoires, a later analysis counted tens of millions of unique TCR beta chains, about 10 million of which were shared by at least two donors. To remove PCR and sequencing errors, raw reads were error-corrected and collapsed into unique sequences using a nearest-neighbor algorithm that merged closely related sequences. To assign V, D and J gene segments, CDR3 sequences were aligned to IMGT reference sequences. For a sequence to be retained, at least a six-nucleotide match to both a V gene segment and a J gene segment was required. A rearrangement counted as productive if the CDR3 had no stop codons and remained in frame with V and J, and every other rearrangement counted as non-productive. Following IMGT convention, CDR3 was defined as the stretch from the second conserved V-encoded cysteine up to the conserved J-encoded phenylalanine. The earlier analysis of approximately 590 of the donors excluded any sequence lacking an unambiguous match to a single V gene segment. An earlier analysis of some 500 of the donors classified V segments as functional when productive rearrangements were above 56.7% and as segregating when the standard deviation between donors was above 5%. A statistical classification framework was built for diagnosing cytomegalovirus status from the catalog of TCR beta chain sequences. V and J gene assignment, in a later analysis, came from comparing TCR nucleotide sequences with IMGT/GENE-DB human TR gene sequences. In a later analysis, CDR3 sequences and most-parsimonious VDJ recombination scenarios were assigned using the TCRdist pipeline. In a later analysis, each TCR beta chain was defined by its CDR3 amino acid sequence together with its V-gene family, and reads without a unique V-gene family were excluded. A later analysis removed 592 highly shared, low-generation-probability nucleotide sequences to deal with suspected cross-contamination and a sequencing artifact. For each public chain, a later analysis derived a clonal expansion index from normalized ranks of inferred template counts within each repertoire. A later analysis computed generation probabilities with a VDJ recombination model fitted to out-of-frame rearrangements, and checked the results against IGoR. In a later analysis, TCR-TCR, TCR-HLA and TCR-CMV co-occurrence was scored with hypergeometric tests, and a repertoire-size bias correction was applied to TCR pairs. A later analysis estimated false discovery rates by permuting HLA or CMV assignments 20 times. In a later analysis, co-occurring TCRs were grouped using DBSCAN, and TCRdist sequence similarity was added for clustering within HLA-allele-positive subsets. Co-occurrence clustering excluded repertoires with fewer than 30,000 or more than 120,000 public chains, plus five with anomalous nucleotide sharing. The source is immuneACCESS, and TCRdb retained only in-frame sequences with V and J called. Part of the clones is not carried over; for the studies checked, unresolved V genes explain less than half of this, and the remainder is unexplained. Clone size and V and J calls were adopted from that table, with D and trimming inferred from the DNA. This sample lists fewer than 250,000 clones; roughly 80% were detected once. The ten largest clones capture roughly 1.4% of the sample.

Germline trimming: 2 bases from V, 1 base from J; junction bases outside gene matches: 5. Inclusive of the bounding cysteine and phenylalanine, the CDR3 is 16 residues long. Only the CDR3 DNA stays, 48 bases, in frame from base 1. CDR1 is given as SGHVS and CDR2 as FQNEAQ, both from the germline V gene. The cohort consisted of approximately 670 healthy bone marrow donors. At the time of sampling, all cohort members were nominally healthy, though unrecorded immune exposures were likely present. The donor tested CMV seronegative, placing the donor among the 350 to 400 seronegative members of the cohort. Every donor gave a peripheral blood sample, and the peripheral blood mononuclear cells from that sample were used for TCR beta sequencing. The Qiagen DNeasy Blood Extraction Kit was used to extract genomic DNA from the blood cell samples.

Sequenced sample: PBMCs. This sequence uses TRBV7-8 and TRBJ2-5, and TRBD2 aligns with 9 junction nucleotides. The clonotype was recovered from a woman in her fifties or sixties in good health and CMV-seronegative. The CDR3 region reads CASSLNPSGAQETQYF. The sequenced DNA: TGTGCCAGCAGCTTAAATCCTAGCGGGGCCCAAGAGACCCAGTACTTC. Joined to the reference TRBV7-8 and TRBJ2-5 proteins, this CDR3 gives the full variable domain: GAGVSQSPRYKVAKRGQDVALRCDPISGHVSLFWYQQALGQGPEFLTYFQNEAQLDKSGLPSDRFFAERPEGSVSTLKIQRTQQEDSAVYLCASSLNPSGAQETQYFGPGTRLLVL.